This is a list of T cell receptor beta chains from one sample in a study of identical twins. One entry per CDR3 protein results from TCRdb running MiXCR on the 5' RACE reads. This repertoire shows a few hundred thousand distinct CDR3 sequences, around a tenth found once; its top ten account for approximately 3.2%. The data also belong to a second study, concerning yellow fever vaccine responses in identical twins.

The sample was PBMCs. Receptor source: a woman aged 18-29 years in good health. Both conserved end residues are part of each CDR3. Fields, in order: J gene, V gene, CDR3 protein.

>TRBJ2-7|TRBV5-1
CASSLQSRDNSYEQYF
>TRBJ2-3|TRBV27
CASSLGGQVDTQYF
>TRBJ2-1|TRBV6-5
CASSYSSSGIHNEQFF
>TRBJ2-7|TRBV12-3/TRBV12-4
CASRRDRAVSYEQYF
>TRBJ2-6|TRBV28
CASSVRNSGANVLTF
>TRBJ2-7|TRBV5-1
CASSLSRGAGDEQYF
>TRBJ2-1|TRBV20-1
CSAGTISYNEQFF
>TRBJ2-3|TRBV15
CATSREDSHTDTQYF
>TRBJ2-1|TRBV4-3
CASSQVTGSNEGYPNAIPFF
>TRBJ2-3|TRBV6-2/TRBV6-3
CASTGLAGGTDTQYF
>TRBJ1-3|TRBV4-2
CASSQAAGGGSGNTIYF
>TRBJ2-2|TRBV28
CASSLQGSRGTGELFF
>TRBJ1-2|TRBV15
CATSRDPSYGYTF
>TRBJ1-6|TRBV7-9
CASSLAGSDNSPLHF
>TRBJ2-3|TRBV11-2
CASSLDQGADTQYF
>TRBJ2-3|TRBV4-2
CASKGVGVTDTQYF
>TRBJ1-2|TRBV7-2
CASSFSREDGYTF
>TRBJ1-1|TRBV7-9
CASVAGLNTEAFF
>TRBJ2-5|TRBV2
CASSGQGGRETQYF
>TRBJ1-4|TRBV12-3/TRBV12-4
CASSSQATNEKLFF
>TRBJ2-2|TRBV7-2
CASSLFWDTGELFF
>TRBJ2-5|TRBV7-2
CASSPTSGALAQYF
>TRBJ1-4|TRBV7-2
CASSLATGTNEKLFF
>TRBJ2-7|TRBV7-8
CASSLVRPSEKEQYF
>TRBJ2-7|TRBV7-8
CASSLEGGPDYEQYF
>TRBJ2-1|TRBV6-2/TRBV6-3
CASRQPPGADEQFF
>TRBJ2-7|TRBV20-1
CSAGVAGGASGQYF
>TRBJ2-3|TRBV5-5
CASSFLSPADTQYF
>TRBJ2-1|TRBV18
CASSPGTGNEQFF
>TRBJ2-1|TRBV10-3
CAISESVGLAGKNEQFF
>TRBJ2-7|TRBV3-1
CASSRDGDSLDKAWNEQYF
>TRBJ1-1|TRBV6-1
CASSPGDRLRTEAFF
>TRBJ1-1|TRBV7-9
CASSLAQGWTEAFF
>TRBJ2-1|TRBV29-1
CSVVGPNSYNEQFF
>TRBJ2-4|TRBV6-1
CATSPPGIAKNIQYF
>TRBJ2-3|TRBV12-3/TRBV12-4
CASSPSGQGWADTQYF
>TRBJ2-1|TRBV19
CASSKDRGVEDEQFF
>TRBJ2-5|TRBV7-9
CASSFSRDPQETQYF
>TRBJ2-3|TRBV12-3/TRBV12-4
CASTLPLAGLTDTQYF
>TRBJ1-1|TRBV6-2/TRBV6-3
CASWNLGTAPRAEAFF
>TRBJ2-7|TRBV7-9
CASSSRKNYEQYF
>TRBJ2-7|TRBV6-1
CASRKTGGRYEQYF
>TRBJ2-3|TRBV5-1
CASSEKERLTDTQYF